This T cell receptor beta chain is from a study of T cell responses to AZD1222 COVID-19 vaccine. Background on the study: Samples with a second dose at about 4 or about 12 weeks were pooled together. Findings and caveats of the study: Once two AZD1222 doses were given, Spike-specific TCR breadth and depth went up. AZD1222 recipients seropositive at baseline numbered only 5 to 7.

Comment on this clone: The antigen remains undetermined.

Generated by immunoSEQ multiplex PCR, the TCRdb table keeps only in-frame clones and is missing some. The sample contains about 100,000 clones, about 89% of which appear only once. V was pared by 5 bases and J by 13 bases, with 9 bases between. This CDR3 has 11 amino acids. The germline V gene has CDR1 SNHLY and CDR2 FYNNEI. This sample comprised peripheral blood, obtained on day 0 of AZD1222 vaccination. The rearrangement uses TRBV2 and TRBJ1-6; D is unclear. The receptor was derived from an adult in good health. CDR3 in amino acids: CASSPLFPLHF. The CDR3 nucleotides are TGTGCCAGCAGTCCCTTATTTCCCCTCCACTTT.